The T cell receptor (beta chain) described here comes from a study of vaccination and CD4 T cells after COVID-19. The V gene end was trimmed by 3 bases and the J gene end by 6 bases; junction bases not matched to a gene: 0. CDR3 length: 14 residues. Germline V lookup: CDR1 SGHTA, CDR2 FQGNSA. Stated treatment: approximately nine-day PBMC culture with coronavirus spike peptide pools or control peptides (ViraFEST assay). Peptide pools at approximately 11 ug/ml stimulated two million PBMCs per well with 9 to 10 IU/ml IL-2. Cultured CD4+ T cell DNA underwent sequencing with the Oncomine TCR Beta short-read assay. TCRdb recomputed calls from the PCR reads with MiXCR, one row per CDR3 protein. The profile shows some 26,000 distinct CDR3 sequences, less than 60% of them singletons. This clonotype turned up a few times. Its matching antigen is unknown.

This clonotype was sampled from a human donor who received a COVID-19 vaccine. Sequences were derived from CD4+ T cells from blood, cultured in vitro, sampled before SARS-CoV-2 vaccination. The chain employs TRBV7-2 and TRBJ2-2, with 11 positions matching TRBD2. The CDR3 region is CASSFSGGAGELFF. The CDR3 nucleotides read TGTGCCAGCAGCTTTAGCGGGGGGGCCGGGGAGCTGTTTTTT.